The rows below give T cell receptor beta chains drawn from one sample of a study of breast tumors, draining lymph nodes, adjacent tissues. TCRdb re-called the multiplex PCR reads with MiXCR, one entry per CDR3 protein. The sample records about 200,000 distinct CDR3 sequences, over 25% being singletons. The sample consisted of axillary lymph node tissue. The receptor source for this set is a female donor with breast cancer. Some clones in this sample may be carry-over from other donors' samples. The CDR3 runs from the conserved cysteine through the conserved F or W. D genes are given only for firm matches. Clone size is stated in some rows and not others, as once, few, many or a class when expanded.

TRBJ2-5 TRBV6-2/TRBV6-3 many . CASSSDRTQETQYF TGTGCCAGCAGTTCCGACAGGACTCAAGAGACCCAGTACTTC
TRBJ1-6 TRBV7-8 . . CASSLGSYNSYNSPLHF TGTGCCAGCAGCTTAGGGTCGTATAACTCCTATAATTCACCCCTCCACTTT
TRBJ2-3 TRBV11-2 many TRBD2 CASSLDMGTSGVTDTQYF TGTGCCAGCAGCTTAGATATGGGAACTAGCGGGGTTACAGATACGCAGTATTTT
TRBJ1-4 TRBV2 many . CASSVRPNEKLFF TGTGCCAGCAGTGTGAGACCGAATGAAAAACTGTTTTTT
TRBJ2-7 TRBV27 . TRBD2 CASSPGGLAGSYEQYF TGTGCCAGCTCCCCGGGGGGGCTAGCGGGGTCCTACGAGCAGTACTTC
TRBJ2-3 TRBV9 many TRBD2 CASSPRGPGTSGTDTQYF TGTGCCAGCAGCCCCCGAGGCCCCGGGACTAGCGGCACAGATACGCAGTATTTT
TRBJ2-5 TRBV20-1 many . CSAREETQYF TGCAGTGCTAGAGAAGAGACCCAGTACTTC
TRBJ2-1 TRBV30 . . CAWSVPGGGIYNEQSF TGTGCCTGGAGTGTACCCGGGGGCGGGATATACAATGAGCAGTCCTTC
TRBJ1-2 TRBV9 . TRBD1 CASSVQQGSGIDTF TGTGCCAGCAGCGTGCAACAGGGGAGCGGTATTGACACCTTC
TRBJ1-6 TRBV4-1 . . CASSQEGRMNSPLHF TGCGCCAGCAGCCAAGAGGGGCGGATGAATTCACCCCTCCACTTT
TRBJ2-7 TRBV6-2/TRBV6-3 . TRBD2 CASSLLAGGHSSYEQHF TGTGCCAGCAGTCTCCTAGCGGGAGGACATTCCTCTTACGAGCAGCACTTC
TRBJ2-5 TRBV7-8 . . CASSPSGGRGETQYF TGTGCCAGCAGCCCTTCAGGGGGGCGCGGGGAGACCCAGTACTTC
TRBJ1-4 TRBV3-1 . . CASSPHIGGNEKLFF TGTGCCAGCAGCCCTCATATCGGGGGTAATGAAAAACTGTTTTTT
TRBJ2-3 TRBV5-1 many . CASSPAGVGAGDTQYF TGCGCCAGCAGCCCCGCCGGGGTGGGGGCGGGAGATACGCAGTATTTT
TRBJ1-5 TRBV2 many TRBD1 CASKGTGGGDQPQHF TGTGCCAGCAAAGGGACAGGGGGTGGGGATCAGCCCCAGCATTTT
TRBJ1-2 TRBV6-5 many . CASRSSTGSNYGYTF TGTGCCAGCAGGTCCAGCACAGGGTCTAACTATGGCTACACCTTC
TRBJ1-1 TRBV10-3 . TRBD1 CAISLTGGQGAEAFF TGTGCCATCAGTCTTACAGGGGGACAAGGCGCTGAAGCTTTCTTT
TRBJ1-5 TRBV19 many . CASCAVNQPQHF TGTGCCAGCTGCGCGGTGAATCAGCCCCAGCATTTT
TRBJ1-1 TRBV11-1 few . CASSPLMNTEAFF TGTGCCAGCAGCCCCCTTATGAACACTGAAGCTTTCTTT
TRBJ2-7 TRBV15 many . CATSREKVGPSYEQYF TGTGCCACCAGCAGAGAAAAAGTGGGGCCCTCCTACGAGCAGTACTTC
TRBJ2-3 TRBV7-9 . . CASSLRQGRTDTQRF TGTGCCAGCAGCTTACGGCAGGGTCGGACAGATACGCAGCGTTTT
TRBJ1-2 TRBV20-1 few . CSASRQDSGNTF TGCAGTGCTTCAAGACAGGACTCTGGAAACACCTTC
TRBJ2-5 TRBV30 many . CAWSGKGTSQETQYF TGTGCCTGGAGCGGGAAAGGGACATCTCAAGAGACCCAGTACTTC
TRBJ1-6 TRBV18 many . CASSRDTENSPLHF TGTGCCAGCTCGAGGGACACCGAGAATTCACCCCTCCACTTT